The clone carrying this T cell receptor beta chain came up a few times. No antigen is known for it. The data stem from a study of beta chain features in type 1 diabetes. Whole-study findings and limits: Moderately but significantly shorter TCRB CDR3s were found in Type 1 diabetes patients in all four CD4+ subsets. Short templates might get an advantage during PCR, and this would be equal in patients and controls.

There are 16 residues in the CDR3. Germline V gene data show CDR1 as MDHEN and CDR2 as SYDVKM. The V gene end was trimmed by 5 bases and the J gene end by 9 bases; junction bases not matched to a gene: 8. Researchers reported sorting CD4+ naive, central memory, regulatory and stem cell-like memory cells via CD45RO/CCR7/CD25/CD127/CD95/CD27. Purities over 98% were achieved in all sorted populations. The investigators reverse transcribed all of the isolated RNA, so they sequenced expressed TCRB transcripts. Assay used: immunoSEQ multiplex PCR; TCRdb lists only in-frame clones, some missing. The sample contains about 660,000 clones, over 13% of which appear only once.

The sequenced sample consisted of naive CD4+ T cells from blood. The TCR originated in a man between 18 and 29 years old with type 1 diabetes. V is TRBV28 and J is TRBJ2-2, with 14 bases lining up with TRBD2. This CDR3 reads CASSHGTSGGYRELFF. CDR3 nucleotides: TGTGCCAGCAGTCACGGGACTAGCGGGGGATACAGGGAGCTGTTTTTT.